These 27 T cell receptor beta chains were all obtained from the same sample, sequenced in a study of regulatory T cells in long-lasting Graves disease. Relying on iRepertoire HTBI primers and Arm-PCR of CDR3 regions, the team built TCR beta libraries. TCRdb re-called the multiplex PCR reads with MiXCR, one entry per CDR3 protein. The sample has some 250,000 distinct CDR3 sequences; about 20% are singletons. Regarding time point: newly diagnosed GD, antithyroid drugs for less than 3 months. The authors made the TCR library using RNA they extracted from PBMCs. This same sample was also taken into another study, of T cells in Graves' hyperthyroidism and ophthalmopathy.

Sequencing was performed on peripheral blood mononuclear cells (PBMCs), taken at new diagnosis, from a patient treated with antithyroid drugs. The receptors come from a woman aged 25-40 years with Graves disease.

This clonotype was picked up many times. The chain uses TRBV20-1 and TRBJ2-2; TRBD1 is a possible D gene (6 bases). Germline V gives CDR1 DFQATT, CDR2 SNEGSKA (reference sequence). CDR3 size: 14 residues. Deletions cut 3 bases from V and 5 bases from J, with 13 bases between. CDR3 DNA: TGCAGTGCTAGCCCCAGGGGTGGAACCGGGGAGCTGTTTTTT. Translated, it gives CSASPRGGTGELFF.

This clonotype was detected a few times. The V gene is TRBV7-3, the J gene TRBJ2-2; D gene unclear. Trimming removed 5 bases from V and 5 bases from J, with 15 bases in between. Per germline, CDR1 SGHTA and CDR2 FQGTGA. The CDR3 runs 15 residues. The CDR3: CASSVARQETGELFF. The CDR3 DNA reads TGTGCCAGCAGCGTAGCTCGCCAAGAGACCGGGGAGCTGTTTTTT. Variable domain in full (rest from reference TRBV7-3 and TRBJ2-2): GAGVSQTPSNKVTEKGKYVELRCDPISGHTALYWYRQSLGQGPEFLIYFQGTGAADDSGLPNDRFFAVRPEGSVSTLKIQRTERGDSAVYLCASSVARQETGELFFGEGSRLTVL.

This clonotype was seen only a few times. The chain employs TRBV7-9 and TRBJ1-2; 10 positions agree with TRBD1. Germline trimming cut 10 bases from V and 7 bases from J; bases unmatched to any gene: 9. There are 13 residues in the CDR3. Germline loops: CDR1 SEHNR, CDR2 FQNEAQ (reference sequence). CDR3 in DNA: TGTGCCACACAAGGACAGGGGGATAGTGGCTACACCTTC. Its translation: CATQGQGDSGYTF.

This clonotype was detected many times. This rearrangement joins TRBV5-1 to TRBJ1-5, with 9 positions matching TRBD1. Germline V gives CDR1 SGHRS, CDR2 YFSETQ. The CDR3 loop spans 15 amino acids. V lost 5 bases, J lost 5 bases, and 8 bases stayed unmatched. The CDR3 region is CASSRTGGMDQPQHF. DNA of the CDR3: TGCGCCAGCAGTCGAACAGGGGGCATGGATCAGCCCCAGCATTTT.

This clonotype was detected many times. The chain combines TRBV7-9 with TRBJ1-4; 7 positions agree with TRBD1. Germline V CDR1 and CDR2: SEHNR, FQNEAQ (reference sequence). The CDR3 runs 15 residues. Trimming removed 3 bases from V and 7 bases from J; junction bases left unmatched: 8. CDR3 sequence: CASSFRAGGFEKLFF. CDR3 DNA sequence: TGTGCCAGCAGCTTTCGGGCAGGGGGATTTGAAAAACTGTTTTTT.

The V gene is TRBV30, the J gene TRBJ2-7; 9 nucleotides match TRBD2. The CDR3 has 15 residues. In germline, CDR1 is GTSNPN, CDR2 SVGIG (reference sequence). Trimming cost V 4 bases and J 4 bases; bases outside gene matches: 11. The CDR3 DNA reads TGTGCCTGGAAGAGAGGTCTAGCGGGATTTTACGAGCAGTACTTC. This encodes CAWKRGLAGFYEQYF.

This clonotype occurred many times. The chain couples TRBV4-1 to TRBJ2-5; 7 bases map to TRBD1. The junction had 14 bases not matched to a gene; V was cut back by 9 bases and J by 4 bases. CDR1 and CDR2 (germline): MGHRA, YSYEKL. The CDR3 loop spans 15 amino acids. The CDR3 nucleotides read TGCGCCAGTTCAGGGGGTGCTGACCAATTAGAGACCCAGTACTTC. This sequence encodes CASSGGADQLETQYF.

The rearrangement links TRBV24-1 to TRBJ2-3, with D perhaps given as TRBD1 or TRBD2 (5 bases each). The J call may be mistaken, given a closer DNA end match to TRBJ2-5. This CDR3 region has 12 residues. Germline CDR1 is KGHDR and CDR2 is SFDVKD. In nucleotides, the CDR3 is TGTGCCACCAGTGGTGGGGGAGAGACCCAGTACTTC. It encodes CATSGGGETQYF.

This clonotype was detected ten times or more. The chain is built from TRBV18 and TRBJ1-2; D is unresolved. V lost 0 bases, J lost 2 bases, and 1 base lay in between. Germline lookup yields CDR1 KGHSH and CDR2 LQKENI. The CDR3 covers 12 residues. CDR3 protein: CASSPPNYGYTF. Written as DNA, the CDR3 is TGTGCCAGCTCACCACCAAACTATGGCTACACCTTC.

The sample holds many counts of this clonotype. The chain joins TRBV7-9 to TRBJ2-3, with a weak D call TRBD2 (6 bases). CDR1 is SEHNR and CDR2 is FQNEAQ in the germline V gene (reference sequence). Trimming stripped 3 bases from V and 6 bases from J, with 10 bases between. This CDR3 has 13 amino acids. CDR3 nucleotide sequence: TGTGCCAGCAGCTTGGGACTGGGGGATACGCAGTATTTT. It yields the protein CASSLGLGDTQYF.

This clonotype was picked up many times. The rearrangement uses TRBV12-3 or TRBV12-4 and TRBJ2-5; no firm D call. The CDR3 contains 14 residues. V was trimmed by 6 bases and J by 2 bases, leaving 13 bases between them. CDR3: CASSPPQTQETQYF. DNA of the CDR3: TGTGCCAGCAGCCCGCCGCAGACGCAAGAGACCCAGTACTTC.

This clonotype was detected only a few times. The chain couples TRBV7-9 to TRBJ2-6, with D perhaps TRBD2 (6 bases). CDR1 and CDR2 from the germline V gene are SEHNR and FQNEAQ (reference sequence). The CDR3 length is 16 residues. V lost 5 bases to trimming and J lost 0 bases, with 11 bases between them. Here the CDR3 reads CASSAGGLSGANVLTF. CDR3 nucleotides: TGTGCCAGCAGCGCCGGAGGGCTCTCTGGGGCCAACGTCCTGACTTTC.

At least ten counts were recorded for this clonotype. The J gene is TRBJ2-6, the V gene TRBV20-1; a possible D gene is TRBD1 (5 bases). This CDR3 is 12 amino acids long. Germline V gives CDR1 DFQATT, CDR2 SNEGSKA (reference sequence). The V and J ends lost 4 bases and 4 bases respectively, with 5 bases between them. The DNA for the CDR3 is TGCAGTGCTACAGGGGGGGCCAACGTCCTGACTTTC. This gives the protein CSATGGANVLTF.

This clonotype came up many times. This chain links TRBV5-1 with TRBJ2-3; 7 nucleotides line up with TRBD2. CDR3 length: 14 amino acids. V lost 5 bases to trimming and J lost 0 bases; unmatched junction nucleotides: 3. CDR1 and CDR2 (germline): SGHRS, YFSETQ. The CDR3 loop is CASSVTSSTDTQYF. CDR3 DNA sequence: TGCGCCAGCAGTGTGACTAGCAGCACAGATACGCAGTATTTT.

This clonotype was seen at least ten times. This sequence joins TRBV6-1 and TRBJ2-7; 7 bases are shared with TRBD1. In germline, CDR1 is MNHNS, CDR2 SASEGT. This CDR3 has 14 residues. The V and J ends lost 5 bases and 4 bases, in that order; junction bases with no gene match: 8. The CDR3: CASSHKGGGYEQYF. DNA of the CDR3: TGTGCCAGCAGTCACAAAGGGGGCGGGTACGAGCAGTACTTC.

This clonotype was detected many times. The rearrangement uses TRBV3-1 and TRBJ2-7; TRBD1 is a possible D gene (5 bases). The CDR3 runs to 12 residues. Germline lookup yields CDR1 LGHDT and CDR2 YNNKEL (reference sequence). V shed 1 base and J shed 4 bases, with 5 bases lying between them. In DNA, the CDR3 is TGTGCCAGCAGCCAAGCAGGGTACGAGCAGTACTTC. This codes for CASSQAGYEQYF.

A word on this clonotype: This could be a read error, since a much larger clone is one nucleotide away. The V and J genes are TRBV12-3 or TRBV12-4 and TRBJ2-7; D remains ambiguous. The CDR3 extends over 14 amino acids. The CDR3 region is CASSFQRLSAEQHF. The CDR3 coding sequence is TGTGCCAGCAGTTTCCAGAGACTGTCTGCCGAGCAGCACTTC.

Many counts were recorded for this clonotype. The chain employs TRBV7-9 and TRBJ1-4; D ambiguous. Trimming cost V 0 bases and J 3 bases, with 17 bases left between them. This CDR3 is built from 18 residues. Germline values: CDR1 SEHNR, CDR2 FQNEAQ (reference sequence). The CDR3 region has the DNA TGTGCCAGCAGCTTAGCGCGGGTTTGGACTTTATCTAATGAAAAACTGTTTTTT. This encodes CASSLARVWTLSNEKLFF.

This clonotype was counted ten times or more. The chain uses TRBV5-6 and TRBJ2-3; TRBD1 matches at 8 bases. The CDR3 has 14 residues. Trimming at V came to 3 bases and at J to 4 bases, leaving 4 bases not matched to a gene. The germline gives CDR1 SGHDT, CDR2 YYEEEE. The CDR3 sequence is CASSWTGLADTQYF. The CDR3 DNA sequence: TGTGCCAGCAGCTGGACAGGGCTTGCAGATACGCAGTATTTT.

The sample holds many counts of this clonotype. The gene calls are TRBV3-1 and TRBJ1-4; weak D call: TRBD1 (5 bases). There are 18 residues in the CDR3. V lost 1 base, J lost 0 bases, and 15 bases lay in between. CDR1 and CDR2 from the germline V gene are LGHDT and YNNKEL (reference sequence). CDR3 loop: CASSQVGQSDTTNEKLFF. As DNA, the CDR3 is TGTGCCAGCAGCCAAGTTGGCCAGTCGGACACAACTAATGAAAAACTGTTTTTT.

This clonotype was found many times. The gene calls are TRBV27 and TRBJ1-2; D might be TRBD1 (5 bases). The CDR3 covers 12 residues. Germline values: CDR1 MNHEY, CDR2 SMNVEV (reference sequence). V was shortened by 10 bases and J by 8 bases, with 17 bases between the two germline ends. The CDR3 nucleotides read TGTGCCACCGGGATTGGGGGGAGCGGCTACACCTTC. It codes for CATGIGGSGYTF.

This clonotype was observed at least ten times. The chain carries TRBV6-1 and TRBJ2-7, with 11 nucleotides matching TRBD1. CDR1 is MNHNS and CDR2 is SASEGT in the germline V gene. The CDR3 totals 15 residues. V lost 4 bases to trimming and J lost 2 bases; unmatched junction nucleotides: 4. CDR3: CASSAPGQGAYEQYF. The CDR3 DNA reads TGTGCCAGCAGTGCTCCGGGACAGGGGGCCTACGAGCAGTACTTC.

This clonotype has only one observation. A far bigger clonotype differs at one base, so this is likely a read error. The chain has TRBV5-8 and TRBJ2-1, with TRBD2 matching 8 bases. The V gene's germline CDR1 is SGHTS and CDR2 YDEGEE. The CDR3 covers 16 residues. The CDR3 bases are TGCGCCAGCAGTGATTCGGGGGGGTTCTCCTGCAATGAGCAGTTCTTC. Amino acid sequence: CASSDSGGFSCNEQFF.

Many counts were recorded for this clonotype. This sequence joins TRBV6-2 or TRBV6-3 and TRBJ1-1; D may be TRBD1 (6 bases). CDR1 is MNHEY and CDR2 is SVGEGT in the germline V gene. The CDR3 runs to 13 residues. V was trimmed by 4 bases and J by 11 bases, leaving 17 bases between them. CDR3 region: CASSLFPGHRAFF. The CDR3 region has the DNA TGTGCCAGCAGTTTATTCCCGGGACACAGGGCTTTCTTT.

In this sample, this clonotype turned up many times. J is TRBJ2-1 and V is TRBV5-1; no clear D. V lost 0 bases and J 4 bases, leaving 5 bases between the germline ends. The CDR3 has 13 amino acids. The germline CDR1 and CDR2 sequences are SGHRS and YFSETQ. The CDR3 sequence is CASSLVGYNEQFF. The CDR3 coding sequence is TGCGCCAGCAGCTTGGTCGGTTACAATGAGCAGTTCTTC.

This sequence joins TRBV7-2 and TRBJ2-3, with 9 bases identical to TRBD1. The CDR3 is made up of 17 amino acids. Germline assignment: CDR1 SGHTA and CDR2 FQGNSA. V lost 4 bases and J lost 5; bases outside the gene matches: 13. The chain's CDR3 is CASSSYPRDRERDTQYF. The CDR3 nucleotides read TGTGCCAGCAGCTCCTACCCTCGGGACAGGGAGAGAGATACGCAGTATTTT.

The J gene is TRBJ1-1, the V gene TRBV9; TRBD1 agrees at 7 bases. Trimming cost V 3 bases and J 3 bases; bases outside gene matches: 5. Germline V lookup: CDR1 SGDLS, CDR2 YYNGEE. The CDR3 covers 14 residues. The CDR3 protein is CASSAHRGYTEAFF. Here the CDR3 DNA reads TGTGCCAGCAGCGCCCACAGGGGCTACACTGAAGCTTTCTTT.